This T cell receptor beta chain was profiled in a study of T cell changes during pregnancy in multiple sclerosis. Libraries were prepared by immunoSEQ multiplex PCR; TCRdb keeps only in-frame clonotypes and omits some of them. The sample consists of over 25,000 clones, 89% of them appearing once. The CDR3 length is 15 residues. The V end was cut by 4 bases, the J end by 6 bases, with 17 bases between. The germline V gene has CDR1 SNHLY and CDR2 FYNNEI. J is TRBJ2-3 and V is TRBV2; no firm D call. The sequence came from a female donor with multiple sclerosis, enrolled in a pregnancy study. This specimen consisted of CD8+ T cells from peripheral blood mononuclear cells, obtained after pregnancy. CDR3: CASSVPPASVDTQYF. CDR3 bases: TGTGCCAGCAGTGTTCCCCCCGCGAGTGTGGATACGCAGTATTTT.